This T cell receptor beta chain was observed in a study of cytomegalovirus exposure and HLA in healthy donors. Study summary: About four fifths of 398 genotyped donors fell in the Caucasian-associated ancestry cluster. The study, taken as a whole, reports: It was 164 TCR beta chains that were listed as cytomegalovirus-associated. Analysis performed later showed TCR beta chains linked to HLA being more clonally expanded than equally common others. Later analysis suggested most CMV-associated TCR beta chains were HLA-restricted.

This CDR3 comprises 16 residues. V gave up 5 bases and J gave up 8 bases; unmatched junction bases: 12. With 60 Vbeta and 13 Jbeta primers, the PCR was carried out. Assay: immunoSEQ multiplex PCR; the TCRdb copy retains only in-frame clones and omits some. Of 200,000 to 250,000 clones listed, 85% are singletons. Only a few counts were recorded for this clone. Antigen specificity is unknown. This clonotype was sampled from a human donor in good health. The material sequenced was PBMCs. The chain combines TRBV5-3 with TRBJ1-4, with TRBD1 identical over 10 bases. TRBV5-3 belongs to the ORF category, with a function that is uncertain. The CDR3 DNA sequence: TGTGCCAGAAGTCGGGATTCCGGGACAGGGGAAGAAAAACTGTTTTTT. It translates to CARSRDSGTGEEKLFF.